These 22 T cell receptor beta chains share one sample of origin, sequenced in a study of blood T cell repertoires in COVID-19. The table came from immunoSEQ multiplex PCR; TCRdb's copy has only in-frame clones and leaves some out. Among approximately 200,000 clones listed, approximately 83% were seen once. Material for sequencing was peripheral blood. The receptors shown here come from a man between 60 and 75 years old with acute or convalescent COVID-19.

This clone turned up a few times. CDR3 in DNA: TGTGCCAGTCAACCAGGAGGAGGACTAGCGGGCACAGATACGCAGTATTTT. Translated, it gives CASQPGGGLAGTDTQYF. The chain has TRBV19 and TRBJ2-3; 10 positions agree with TRBD2. With V trimmed by 8 bases and J by 1 base, 12 bases remained unmatched. Germline CDR1 and CDR2: LNHDA and SQIVND (reference sequence). The CDR3 is made up of 17 amino acids.

V and J are TRBV3-1 (or the pseudogene TRBV3-2) and TRBJ1-2, with 8 bases lining up with TRBD1. There are 17 residues in the CDR3. V shed 1 base and J 7 bases; nucleotides not matched to a gene: 14. Germline-derived CDR1 and CDR2 are LGHDT and YNNKEL (reference sequence). This chain's CDR3 is CASSQVQGAFTSGGYTF. DNA of the CDR3: TGTGCCAGCAGCCAAGTTCAGGGGGCGTTTACCAGCGGTGGCTACACCTTC.

This chain connects TRBV7-2 to TRBJ1-4, with TRBD1 identical over 9 bases. CDR1 and CDR2 (germline): SGHTA, FQGNSA. The CDR3 sequence is 14 residues long. The V segment lost 1 base and the J segment 10 bases; nucleotides outside the gene matches: 4. In nucleotides, the CDR3 is TGTGCCAGCAGCTTAGGGGACAGGGATGGAAAACTGTTTTTT. This translates into CASSLGDRDGKLFF.

The genes are TRBV5-6 and TRBJ1-2; the D gene is possibly TRBD1 (6 bases). The length of the CDR3 is 13 residues. The V gene's germline CDR1 is SGHDT and CDR2 YYEEEE. V lost 4 bases, J lost 5 bases, and 12 bases lay in between. Here the CDR3 reads CASSRDTLYGYTF. CDR3 in DNA: TGTGCCAGCAGCAGGGACACCTTGTATGGCTACACCTTC.

The rearrangement uses TRBV7-9 and TRBJ1-1; D is unclear. Germline loops: CDR1 SEHNR, CDR2 FQNEAQ (reference sequence). Trimming removed 0 bases from V and 4 bases from J, with 12 bases in between. CDR3 length: 15 amino acids. CDR3: CASSLALGKGTEAFF. The CDR3 region has the DNA TGTGCCAGCAGCTTAGCGCTCGGGAAAGGCACTGAAGCTTTCTTT.

The V gene is TRBV9, the J gene TRBJ1-4, with D uncertain. The CDR3 spans 14 residues. From germline, CDR1 is SGDLS and CDR2 YYNGEE. V lost 0 bases and J lost 5, with 8 bases in between. This CDR3 is CASSVGQVNEKLFF. The CDR3 nucleotides read TGTGCCAGCAGCGTAGGACAAGTGAATGAAAAACTGTTTTTT.

This chain joins TRBV6-1 and TRBJ2-2; 9 positions match TRBD1. This CDR3 has 21 amino acids. The germline V gene has CDR1 MNHNS and CDR2 SASEGT. With 2 bases clipped from V and 3 bases from J, the junction kept 19 bases outside the gene matches. The CDR3 sequence: CASSEHPIAFRDRVDTGELFF. The CDR3 DNA sequence: TGTGCCAGCAGTGAACACCCCATAGCCTTCCGGGACAGGGTCGACACCGGGGAGCTGTTTTTT.

In regard to this clone: An end of the junction differs from the germline gene, which may be a read error. J is TRBJ1-4 and V is TRBV24-1, with D perhaps matching TRBD1 (5 bases). The CDR3 runs 14 residues. The germline V gene encodes CDR1 KGHDR and CDR2 SFDVKD. CDR3 amino acids: CATSEPGTKEKLFF. The CDR3 DNA reads TGTGCCACCAGTGAGCCGGGGACTAAGGAAAAACTGTTTTTT.

This clone was seen once. The chain employs TRBV23-1 and TRBJ1-1; 11 positions match TRBD1. TRBV23-1 is recorded as an ORF, its role being uncertain. The CDR3 loop spans 20 amino acids. The junction had 17 bases not matched to a gene; V was cut back by 1 base and J by 4 bases. The CDR3 here is CASSQFRTGGPPGRGTEAFF. The DNA for the CDR3 is TGCGCCAGCAGTCAATTCAGGACAGGGGGCCCTCCAGGGAGGGGCACTGAAGCTTTCTTT.

The J gene is TRBJ2-3, the V gene TRBV3-1 (or the pseudogene TRBV3-2); no reliable D call. The CDR3 consists of 15 residues. The ends were cut back, 0 bases at V and 5 bases at J, with 12 bases in the middle. Germline lookup yields CDR1 LGHDT and CDR2 YNNKEL (reference sequence). As DNA, the CDR3 is TGTGCCAGCAGCCAAGATCCCTTCCTCGGAGATACGCAGTATTTT. Its translation is CASSQDPFLGDTQYF.

J is TRBJ2-1 and V is TRBV19; perhaps TRBD1 as D (5 bases). The V and J ends lost 5 bases and 2 bases respectively, with 16 bases between them. The germline CDR1 and CDR2 sequences are LNHDA and SQIVND (reference sequence). The CDR3 loop spans 16 amino acids. The CDR3 nucleotides are TGTGCCAGTAGTTTACTCGGCGCAGGGACCTACAATGAGCAGTTCTTC. Encoded protein: CASSLLGAGTYNEQFF.

The sample holds a few counts of this clone. The chain recombines TRBV10-1 with TRBJ2-7; 11 bases line up with TRBD2. CDR1 and CDR2 from the germline V gene are WNHNN and SYGVQD (reference sequence). The CDR3 consists of 17 residues. V was clipped by 3 bases and J by 0 bases; unmatched bases: 7. CDR3 nucleotide sequence: TGCGCCAGCAGTGAACGGGAGACTAGCGGGGACTCCTACGAGCAGTACTTC. As protein: CASSERETSGDSYEQYF.

V is TRBV10-3 and J is TRBJ2-2; D perhaps matches TRBD2 (5 bases). V was clipped by 6 bases and J by 1 base, with 12 bases between them. The CDR3 runs 15 residues. Germline CDR1 reads ENHRY; CDR2 reads SYGVKD. The CDR3 DNA reads TGTGCCATCAGAAAAGCGGACGGGAACACCGGGGAGCTGTTTTTT. Protein product: CAIRKADGNTGELFF.

V is TRBV7-9 and J is TRBJ2-5; D gene ambiguous. The V end was cut by 5 bases, the J end by 5 bases, with 18 bases between. The CDR3 has 15 amino acids. CDR1 is SEHNR and CDR2 is FQNEAQ in the germline V gene (reference sequence). The CDR3 is CASSLKAAVRETQYF. The CDR3 nucleotides are TGTGCCAGCAGCCTAAAGGCGGCAGTCCGGGAGACCCAGTACTTC.

The J gene is TRBJ1-5, the V gene TRBV4-2; the D gene is possibly TRBD1 (6 bases). The CDR3 has 14 residues. Germline CDR1 and CDR2: LGHNA and YNFKEQ. Trimming left V 0 bases short and J 11 bases short, with 14 bases between. The CDR3 DNA reads as TGTGCCAGCAGCCAAGATCCGGGGGGCTGGGCCCAGCATTTT. It encodes CASSQDPGGWAQHF.

The chain joins TRBV24-1 to TRBJ2-2; TRBD2 matches 10 bases. This CDR3 is built from 16 residues. The V gene's germline CDR1 is KGHDR and CDR2 SFDVKD. V lost 6 bases to trimming and J lost 3 bases; unmatched junction nucleotides: 6. The CDR3 region has the DNA TGTGCCACCAGTTATAGCGGGAGGTCGGACACCGGGGAGCTGTTTTTT. Protein sequence: CATSYSGRSDTGELFF.

This clone was counted between two and nine times. The rearrangement links TRBV10-3 to TRBJ1-5, with D unclear. Looked up from germline, CDR1 is ENHRY and CDR2 is SYGVKD. With 7 bases removed from V and 4 bases from J, the gap between germline ends came to 11 bases. The CDR3 length is 13 residues. The CDR3 loop is CAITQDINQPQHF. The DNA for the CDR3 is TGTGCCATCACCCAAGACATAAATCAGCCCCAGCATTTT.

The V gene is TRBV27, the J gene TRBJ2-2; TRBD1 is a possible D gene (5 bases). This CDR3 contains 17 residues. Trimming removed 0 bases at V and 6 bases at J, with 17 bases between. Germline V lookup: CDR1 MNHEY, CDR2 SMNVEV (reference sequence). The CDR3 region is CASSLSFSQGFSGELFF. Here the CDR3 DNA reads TGTGCCAGCAGTTTATCGTTCTCGCAGGGATTCTCCGGGGAGCTGTTTTTT.

This rearrangement joins TRBV5-1 to TRBJ2-1; a weak D match, TRBD1 (5 bases). Germline assignment: CDR1 SGHRS and CDR2 YFSETQ. V was pared by 6 bases and J by 5 bases, with 15 bases between. The CDR3 contains 14 residues. As DNA, the CDR3 is TGCGCCAGCACCTCGCGGCAGGGTCACAATGAGCAGTTCTTC. Protein: CASTSRQGHNEQFF. The full variable domain, completed using reference TRBV5-1 and TRBJ2-1, is KAGVTQTPRYLIKTRGQQVTLSCSPISGHRSVSWYQQTPGQGLQFLFEYFSETQRNKGNFPGRFSGRQFSNSRSEMNVSTLELGDSALYLCASTSRQGHNEQFFGPGTRLTVL.

CDR3 region: CASYGLAGRNEQFF. In DNA form, the CDR3 reads TGTGCCAGCTACGGACTAGCGGGACGGAATGAGCAGTTCTTC. The gene calls are TRBV27 and TRBJ2-1; 12 bases fit TRBD2. Germline CDR1 reads MNHEY; CDR2 reads SMNVEV (reference sequence). The V segment lost 8 bases and the J segment 7 bases; nucleotides outside the gene matches: 6. The CDR3 sequence is 14 residues long.

The V and J genes are TRBV7-2 and TRBJ1-2, with 12 nucleotides matching TRBD1. Trimming at V came to 5 bases and at J to 7 bases, leaving 11 bases not matched to a gene. CDR3 size: 16 residues. Germline CDR1 reads SGHTA; CDR2 reads FQGNSA. The CDR3 loop reads CASSDQSGTGGAGYTF. Here the CDR3 DNA reads TGTGCCAGCAGCGACCAGTCCGGGACAGGGGGCGCTGGCTACACCTTC.

The chain carries TRBV9 and TRBJ1-1; D perhaps matches TRBD1 (5 bases). V lost 0 bases to trimming and J lost 0 bases, with 9 bases between them. The CDR3 is 15 amino acids. In germline, CDR1 is SGDLS, CDR2 YYNGEE. CDR3 protein: CASSVAGLLNTEAFF. CDR3 DNA: TGTGCCAGCAGCGTAGCGGGACTACTGAACACTGAAGCTTTCTTT.